This T cell receptor beta chain was profiled in a study of CD8+ T cells in alopecia areata. PBMC-derived CD4+ and CD8+ T cells were sorted. Following RNA extraction, reverse transcription yielded cDNA that acted as the sequencing template. Sequencing was performed with immunoSEQ multiplex PCR; in TCRdb, only in-frame clones are kept and a portion is missing. The sample carries about 150,000 clones, 55% recorded once. Germline V lookup: CDR1 MDHEN, CDR2 SYDVKM. CDR3 size: 15 residues. J was trimmed by 6 bases and V by 3 bases; bases with no gene match: 4. The clonotype comes from a human donor in good health. The chain combines TRBV28 with TRBJ2-1; 11 nucleotides align to TRBD1. The sample was CD4+ T cells sorted from blood. CDR3 in amino acids: CASSFPGTGGNEQFF. CDR3 in DNA: TGTGCCAGCAGTTTTCCCGGGACAGGGGGCAATGAGCAGTTCTTC.